This entry features one T cell receptor beta chain sequence. This record comes from a study of blood T cell repertoires in COVID-19. Study overall: There were acute and convalescent COVID-19 samples, and they came from the United States, Italy and Spain. Nucleic acid was either cDNA or gDNA, and it came from T cells, B-cell-depleted T cells, or PBMCs.

Study processing details: Nucleated cell number was recorded as an estimate derived from reference gene primer amplification. The repertoire was sequenced with immunoSEQ multiplex PCR; TCRdb's copy has only in-frame clones and lacks some. Clonal size and the V and J genes are those of that table, whereas D and trimming came from the DNA. The data contain tens of thousands of clones, around 83% of them singletons. Trimming shortened V by 1 base and J by 8 bases, and 5 bases separated the two germline ends. The germline gives CDR1 SEHNR, CDR2 FQNEAQ (reference sequence). The CDR3 loop spans 11 amino acids.

This receptor was taken from a woman aged 70-85 years with acute or convalescent COVID-19. The gene calls are TRBV7-9 and TRBJ1-1; D remains ambiguous. Specimen: peripheral blood. Here the CDR3 DNA reads TGTGCCAGCAGCTTAGGAGGAGAAGCTTTCTTT. Amino acid sequence: CASSLGGEAFF.